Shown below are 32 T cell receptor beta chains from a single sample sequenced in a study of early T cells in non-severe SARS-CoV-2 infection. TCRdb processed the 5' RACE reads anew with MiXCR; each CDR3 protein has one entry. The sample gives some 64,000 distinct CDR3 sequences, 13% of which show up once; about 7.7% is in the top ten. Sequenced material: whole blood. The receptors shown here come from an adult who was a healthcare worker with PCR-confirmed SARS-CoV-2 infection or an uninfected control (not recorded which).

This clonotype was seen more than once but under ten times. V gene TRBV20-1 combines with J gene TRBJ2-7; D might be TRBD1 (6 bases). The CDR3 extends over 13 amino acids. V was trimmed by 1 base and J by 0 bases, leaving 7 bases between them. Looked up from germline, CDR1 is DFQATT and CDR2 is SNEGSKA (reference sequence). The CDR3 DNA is TGCAGTGCTAGAGGGGACACCTCCTACGAGCAGTACTTC. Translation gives CSARGDTSYEQYF.

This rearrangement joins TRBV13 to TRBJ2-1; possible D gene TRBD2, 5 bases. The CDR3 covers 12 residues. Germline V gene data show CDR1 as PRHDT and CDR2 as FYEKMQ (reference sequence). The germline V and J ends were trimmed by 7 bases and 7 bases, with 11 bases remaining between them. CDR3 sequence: CASTRRGNEQFF. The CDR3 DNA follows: TGTGCCAGCACCAGACGGGGAAATGAGCAGTTCTTC.

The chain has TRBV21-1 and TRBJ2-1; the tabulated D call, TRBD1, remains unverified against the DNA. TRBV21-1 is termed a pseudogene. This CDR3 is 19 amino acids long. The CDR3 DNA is TGTGCCAGCAGCAATCCCGTGGGAAGTAAGCACTCCCCGAACAATGAGCAGTTCTTC. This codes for CASSNPVGSKHSPNNEQFF.

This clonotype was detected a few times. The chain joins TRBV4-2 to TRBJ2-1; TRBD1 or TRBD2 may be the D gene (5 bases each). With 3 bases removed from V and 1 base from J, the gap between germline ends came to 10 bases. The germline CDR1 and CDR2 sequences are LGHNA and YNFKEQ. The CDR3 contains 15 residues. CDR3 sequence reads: CASSQGTGSYNEQFF. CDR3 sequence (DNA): TGTGCCAGCAGCCAGGGGACCGGTTCCTACAATGAGCAGTTCTTC.

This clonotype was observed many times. CDR3: CASSDVAGVGSDTQYF. The CDR3 region has the DNA TGTGCCAGCAGCGACGTAGCGGGAGTAGGGTCAGATACGCAGTATTTT. The genes are TRBV9 and TRBJ2-3, with 9 bases identical to TRBD2. Germline assignment: CDR1 SGDLS and CDR2 YYNGEE. CDR3 size: 16 residues. The V and J ends lost 3 bases and 4 bases, in that order; junction bases with no gene match: 9.

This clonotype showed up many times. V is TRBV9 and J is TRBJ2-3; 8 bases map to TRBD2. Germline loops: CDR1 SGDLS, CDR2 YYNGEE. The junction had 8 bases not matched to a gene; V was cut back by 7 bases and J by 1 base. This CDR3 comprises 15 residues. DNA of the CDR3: TGTGCCAGCGGAGATAGCGGGATCGGCACAGATACGCAGTATTTT. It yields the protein CASGDSGIGTDTQYF.

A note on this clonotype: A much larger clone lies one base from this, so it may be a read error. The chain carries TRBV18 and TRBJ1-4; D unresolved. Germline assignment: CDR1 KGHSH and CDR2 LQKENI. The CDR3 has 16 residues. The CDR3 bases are TGTGTCAGCTCACCGCTCCACCGGGAGAGAGGTGAAAAACTGTTTTTT. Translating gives CVSSPLHRERGEKLFF.

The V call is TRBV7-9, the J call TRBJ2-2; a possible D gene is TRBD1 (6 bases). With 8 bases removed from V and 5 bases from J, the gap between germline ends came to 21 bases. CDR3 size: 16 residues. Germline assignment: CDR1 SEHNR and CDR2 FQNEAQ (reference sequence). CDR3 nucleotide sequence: TGTGCCAGCCTGGGGGAAGGGACACCTTTTACCGGGGAGCTGTTTTTT. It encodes CASLGEGTPFTGELFF.

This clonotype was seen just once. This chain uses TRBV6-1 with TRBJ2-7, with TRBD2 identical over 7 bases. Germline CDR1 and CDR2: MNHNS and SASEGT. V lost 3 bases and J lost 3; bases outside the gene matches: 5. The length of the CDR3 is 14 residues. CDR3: CASSDSGLVYEQYF. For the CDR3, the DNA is TGTGCCAGCAGTGATTCAGGACTAGTCTACGAGCAGTACTTC.

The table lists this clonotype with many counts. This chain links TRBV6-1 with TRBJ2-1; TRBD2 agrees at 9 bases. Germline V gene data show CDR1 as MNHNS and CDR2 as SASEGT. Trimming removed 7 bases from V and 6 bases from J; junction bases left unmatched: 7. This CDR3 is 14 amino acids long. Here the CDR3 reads CASNAGLASNEQFF. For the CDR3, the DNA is TGTGCCAGCAATGCGGGACTAGCTAGCAATGAGCAGTTCTTC.

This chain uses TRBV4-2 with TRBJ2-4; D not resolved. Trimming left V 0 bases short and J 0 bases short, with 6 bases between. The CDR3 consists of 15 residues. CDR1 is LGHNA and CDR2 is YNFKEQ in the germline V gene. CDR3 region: CASSQDGEAKNIQYF. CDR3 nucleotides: TGTGCCAGCAGCCAAGATGGGGAAGCCAAAAACATTCAGTACTTC.

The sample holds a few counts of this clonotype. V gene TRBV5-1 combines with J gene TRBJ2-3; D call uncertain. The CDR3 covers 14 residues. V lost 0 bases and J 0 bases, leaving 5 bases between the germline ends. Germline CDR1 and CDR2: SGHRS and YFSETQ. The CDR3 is CASSLEYSTDTQYF. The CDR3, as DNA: TGCGCCAGCAGCTTGGAATATAGCACAGATACGCAGTATTTT.

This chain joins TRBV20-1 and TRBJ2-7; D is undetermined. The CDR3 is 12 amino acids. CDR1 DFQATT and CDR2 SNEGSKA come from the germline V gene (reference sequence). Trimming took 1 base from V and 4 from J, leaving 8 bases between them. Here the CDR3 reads CSARGDSYEQYF. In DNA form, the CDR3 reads TGCAGTGCTAGAGGTGACTCGTACGAGCAGTACTTC.

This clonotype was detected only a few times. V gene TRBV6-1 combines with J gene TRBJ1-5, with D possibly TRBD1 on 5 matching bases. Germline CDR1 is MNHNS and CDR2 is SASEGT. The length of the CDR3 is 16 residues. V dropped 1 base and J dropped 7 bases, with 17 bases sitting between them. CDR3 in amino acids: CASSEGHVGPGQPQHF. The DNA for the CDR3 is TGTGCCAGCAGTGAAGGCCATGTGGGGCCGGGGCAGCCCCAGCATTTT.

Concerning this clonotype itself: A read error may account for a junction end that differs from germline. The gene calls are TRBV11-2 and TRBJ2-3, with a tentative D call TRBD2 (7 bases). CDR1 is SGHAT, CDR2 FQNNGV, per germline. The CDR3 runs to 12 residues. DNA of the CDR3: TGTGTCAGCAGCCCACAGGGAGGGCCGCAGTATTTT. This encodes CVSSPQGGPQYF.

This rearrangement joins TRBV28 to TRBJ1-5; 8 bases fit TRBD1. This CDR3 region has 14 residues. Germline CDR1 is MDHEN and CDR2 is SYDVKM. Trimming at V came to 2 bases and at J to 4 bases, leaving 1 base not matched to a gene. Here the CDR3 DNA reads TGTGCCAGCAGTTTAACAGGGGGAAATCAGCCCCAGCATTTT. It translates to CASSLTGGNQPQHF.

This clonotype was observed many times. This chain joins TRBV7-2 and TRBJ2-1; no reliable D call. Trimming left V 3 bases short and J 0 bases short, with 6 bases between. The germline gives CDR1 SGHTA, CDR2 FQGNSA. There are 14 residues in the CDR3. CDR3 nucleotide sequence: TGTGCCAGCAGCTTGGAGTTCTCCTACAATGAGCAGTTCTTC. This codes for CASSLEFSYNEQFF.

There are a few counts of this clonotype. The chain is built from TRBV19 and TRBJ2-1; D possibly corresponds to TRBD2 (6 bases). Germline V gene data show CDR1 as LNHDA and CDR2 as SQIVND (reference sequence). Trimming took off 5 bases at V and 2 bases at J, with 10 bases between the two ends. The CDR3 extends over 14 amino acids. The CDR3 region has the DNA TGTGCCAGTAGTCCCAGACTAGCCTACAATGAGCAGTTCTTC. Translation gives CASSPRLAYNEQFF.

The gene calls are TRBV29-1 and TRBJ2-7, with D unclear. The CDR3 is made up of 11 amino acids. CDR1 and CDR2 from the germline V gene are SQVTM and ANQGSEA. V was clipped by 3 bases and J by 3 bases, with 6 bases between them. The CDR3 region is CSVELGYEQYF. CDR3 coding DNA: TGCAGCGTTGAGCTCGGCTACGAGCAGTACTTC.

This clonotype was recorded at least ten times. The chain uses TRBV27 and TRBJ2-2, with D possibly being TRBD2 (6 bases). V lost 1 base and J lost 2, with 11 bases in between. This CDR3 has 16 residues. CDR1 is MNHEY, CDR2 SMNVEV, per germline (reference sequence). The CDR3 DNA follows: TGTGCCAGCAGTTTATGGGGACTTGACAACACCGGGGAGCTGTTTTTT. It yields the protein CASSLWGLDNTGELFF.

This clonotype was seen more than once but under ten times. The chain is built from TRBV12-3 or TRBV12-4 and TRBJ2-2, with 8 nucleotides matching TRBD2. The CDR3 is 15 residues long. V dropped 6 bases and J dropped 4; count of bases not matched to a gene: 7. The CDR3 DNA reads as TGTGCCAGCAGCCCCGGGGGGGCTGCCACCGGGGAGCTGTTTTTT. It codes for CASSPGGAATGELFF.

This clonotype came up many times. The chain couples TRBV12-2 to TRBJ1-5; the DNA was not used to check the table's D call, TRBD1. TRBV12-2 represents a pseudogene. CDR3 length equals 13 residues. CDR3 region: CASRFTGNQPQHF. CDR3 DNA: TGTGCAAGTCGCTTTACAGGTAATCAGCCCCAGCATTTT.

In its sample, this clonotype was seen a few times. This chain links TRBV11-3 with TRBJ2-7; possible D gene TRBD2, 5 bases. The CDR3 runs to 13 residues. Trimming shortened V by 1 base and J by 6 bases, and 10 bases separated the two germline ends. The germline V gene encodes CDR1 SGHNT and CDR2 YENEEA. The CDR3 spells CASSLAAGGEQYF. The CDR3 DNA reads TGTGCCAGCAGCTTAGCTGCGGGCGGCGAGCAGTACTTC.

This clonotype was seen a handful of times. The DNA of the CDR3 is TGCGCCAGCAGTGGGACAGGGGGAACTGAAGCTTTCTTT. Protein: CASSGTGGTEAFF. The chain uses TRBV10-2 and TRBJ1-1; 10 positions match TRBD1. The CDR3 length is 13 residues. The V and J ends lost 4 bases and 5 bases, in that order; junction bases with no gene match: 1. Germline V gene lookup returns CDR1 WSHSY and CDR2 SAAADI.

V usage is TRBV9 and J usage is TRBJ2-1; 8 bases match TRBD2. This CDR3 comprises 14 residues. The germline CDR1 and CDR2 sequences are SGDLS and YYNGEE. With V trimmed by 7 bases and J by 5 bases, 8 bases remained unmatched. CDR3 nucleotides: TGTGCCAGCGCAGGACTAGCTGGGGACAATGAGCAGTTCTTC. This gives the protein CASAGLAGDNEQFF.

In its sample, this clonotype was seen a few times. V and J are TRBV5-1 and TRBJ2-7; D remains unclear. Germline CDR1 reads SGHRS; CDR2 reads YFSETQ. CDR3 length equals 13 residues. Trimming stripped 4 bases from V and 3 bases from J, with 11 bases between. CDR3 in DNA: TGCGCCAGCAGCCCAGGAGAGGTCTACGAGCAGTACTTC. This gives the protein CASSPGEVYEQYF.

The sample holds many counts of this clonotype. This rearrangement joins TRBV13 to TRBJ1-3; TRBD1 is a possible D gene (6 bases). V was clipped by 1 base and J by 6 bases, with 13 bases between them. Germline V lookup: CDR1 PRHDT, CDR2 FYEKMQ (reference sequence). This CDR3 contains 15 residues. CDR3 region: CASSLDPGAENTIYF. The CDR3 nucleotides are TGTGCCAGCAGCTTAGATCCAGGGGCGGAAAACACCATATATTTT.

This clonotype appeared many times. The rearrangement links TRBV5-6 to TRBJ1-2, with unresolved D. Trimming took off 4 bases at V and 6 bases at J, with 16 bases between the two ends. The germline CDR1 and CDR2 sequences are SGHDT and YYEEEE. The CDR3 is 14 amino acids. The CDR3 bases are TGTGCCAGCAGCCCGCTCGAGGGCTTCGATGGCTACACCTTC. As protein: CASSPLEGFDGYTF.

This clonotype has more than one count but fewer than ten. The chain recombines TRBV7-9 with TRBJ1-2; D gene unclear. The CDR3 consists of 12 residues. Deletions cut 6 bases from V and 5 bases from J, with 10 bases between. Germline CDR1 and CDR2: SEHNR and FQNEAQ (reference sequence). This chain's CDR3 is CASRNSWYGYTF. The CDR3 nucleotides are TGTGCCAGCAGAAACAGCTGGTATGGCTACACCTTC.

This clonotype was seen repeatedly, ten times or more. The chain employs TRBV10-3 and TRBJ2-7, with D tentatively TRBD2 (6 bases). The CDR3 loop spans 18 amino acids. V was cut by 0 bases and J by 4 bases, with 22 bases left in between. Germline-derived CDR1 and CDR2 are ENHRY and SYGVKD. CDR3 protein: CAISESSFNIGGVYEQYF. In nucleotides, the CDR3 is TGTGCCATCAGTGAGTCGAGTTTTAACATCGGCGGGGTATACGAGCAGTACTTC.

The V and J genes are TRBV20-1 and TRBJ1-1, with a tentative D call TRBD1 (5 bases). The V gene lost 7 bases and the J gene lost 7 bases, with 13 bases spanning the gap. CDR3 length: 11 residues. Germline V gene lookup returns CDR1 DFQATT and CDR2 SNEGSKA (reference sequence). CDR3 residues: CSVRRGSEAFF. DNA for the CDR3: TGCAGTGTCCGTCGGGGGAGTGAAGCTTTCTTT.

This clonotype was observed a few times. The CDR3 sequence is CASSSSGRSGEETQYF. CDR3 coding DNA: TGTGCCAGCAGTTCTAGTGGGCGCTCTGGGGAAGAGACCCAGTACTTC. V usage is TRBV11-3 and J usage is TRBJ2-5; no clear D. Trimming shortened V by 6 bases and J by 3 bases, and 20 bases separated the two germline ends. The length of the CDR3 is 16 residues. Germline CDR1 is SGHNT and CDR2 is YENEEA.